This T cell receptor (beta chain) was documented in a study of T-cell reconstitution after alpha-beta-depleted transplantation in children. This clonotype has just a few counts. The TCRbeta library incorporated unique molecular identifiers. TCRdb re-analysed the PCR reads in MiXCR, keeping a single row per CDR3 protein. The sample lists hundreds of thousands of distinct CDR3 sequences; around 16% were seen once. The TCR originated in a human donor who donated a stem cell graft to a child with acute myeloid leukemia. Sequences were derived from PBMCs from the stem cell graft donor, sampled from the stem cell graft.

The CDR3, as DNA: TGTGCCAGCAGGTCCGGGGCTAGCACAGATACGCAGTATTTT. Translated: CASRSGASTDTQYF. V and J are TRBV7-2 and TRBJ2-3; D tentatively reads TRBD1 or TRBD2 (5 bases each). The CDR3 totals 14 residues. Germline-derived CDR1 and CDR2 are SGHTA and FQGNSA. V lost 6 bases to trimming and J lost 0 bases, with 10 bases between them.